The rows below give T cell receptor beta chains drawn from one sample of a study of blood T cell repertoires in COVID-19. The assay was immunoSEQ multiplex PCR, and TCRdb's table has in-frame clones only and misses some. The data contain roughly 250,000 clones, about 88% of them singletons. The specimen sequenced was peripheral blood. These receptors were collected from a man aged 35 to 55 with acute or convalescent COVID-19. Both conserved end residues are part of each CDR3. D genes are given only for firm matches. A row's size may be missing; if present it is once, few, many or a size class.

d_gene	v_gene	abundance	len	j_gene	CDR3nt	CDR3aa
NA	TRBV28	NA	15	TRBJ1-5	TGTGCCAGCAGCACTGGGACAACTAGCAATCAGCCCCAGCATTTT	CASSTGTTSNQPQHF
NA	TRBV18	NA	15	TRBJ1-2	TGTGCCAGCTCACCAGGACAGAATAGTGACTATGGCTACACCTTC	CASSPGQNSDYGYTF
TRBD1	TRBV7-8	NA	15	TRBJ1-5	TGTGCCAGCAGCCCGACAGGGGGTAGCAATCAGCCCCAGCATTTT	CASSPTGGSNQPQHF
NA	TRBV5-6	NA	15	TRBJ2-7	TGTGCCAGCAGCAGCGACAGGAGAGAGACCTACGAGCAGTACTTC	CASSSDRRETYEQYF
TRBD1	TRBV6-5	NA	15	TRBJ1-6	TGTGCCAGCAGCTACAGGGGGCCCTCGGGGTCACCCCTCCACTTT	CASSYRGPSGSPLHF
NA	TRBV5-1	NA	13	TRBJ1-3	TGCGCCAGCAGCCCGAACAGGGACAACACCATATATTTT	CASSPNRDNTIYF
TRBD1	TRBV5-4	NA	13	TRBJ1-1	TGTGCCAGCCAAAGGGGGCTAGACACTGAAGCTTTCTTT	CASQRGLDTEAFF
NA	TRBV5-4	NA	13	TRBJ1-2	TGTGCCAGCAGCTTGGCTACGAACTATGGCTACACCTTC	CASSLATNYGYTF
TRBD1	TRBV5-1	NA	14	TRBJ2-3	TGCGCCAGCAGCGTGGACAGGGGGGCAGATACGCAGTATTTT	CASSVDRGADTQYF
NA	TRBV19	NA	15	TRBJ2-2	TGTGCCAGTAGTATATTAGGGGGGGCATCCGGGGAGCTGTTTTTT	CASSILGGASGELFF
TRBD1	TRBV7-9	once	14	TRBJ1-6	TGTGCCAGCAGCTTGGGACAGGTCAATTCACCCCTCCACTTT	CASSLGQVNSPLHF
NA	TRBV30	NA	14	TRBJ2-7	TGTGCCTTCCACGCGGCCCTTAGCTCCTACGAGCAGTACTTC	CAFHAALSSYEQYF
NA	TRBV7-3	NA	13	TRBJ2-3	TGTGCCAGCAGCTTAGGAACTACCCCTACGCAGTATTTT	CASSLGTTPTQYF
NA	TRBV7-9	NA	14	TRBJ1-6	TGTGCCAGTAGAGAGGAGGGCTATAATTCACCCCTCCACTTT	CASREEGYNSPLHF
TRBD1	TRBV3-1/TRBV3-2	once	16	TRBJ1-6	TGTGCCAGCAGCCAAGTTTGGGCAGGGGGAAATTCACCCCTCCACTTT	CASSQVWAGGNSPLHF
NA	TRBV10-2	few	13	TRBJ1-6	TGCGCCAGCAGACAGGGCTATAATTCACCCCTCCACTTT	CASRQGYNSPLHF
NA	TRBV27	NA	13	TRBJ1-2	TGTGCCAGCAGTTTAGCCTATAACTATGGCTACACCTTC	CASSLAYNYGYTF
NA	TRBV5-1	NA	13	TRBJ1-6	TGCGCCAGCAGCTCGCAGTCGAATTCACCCCTCCACTTT	CASSSQSNSPLHF
NA	TRBV5-4	NA	13	TRBJ1-1	TGTGCCAGCAGATCTGGCGGGGGCGTTGAAGCTTTCTTT	CASRSGGGVEAFF
TRBD2	TRBV2	NA	15	TRBJ2-1	TGTGCCAGCAGCGGGACTAGCGACAGCTACAATGAGCAGTTCTTC	CASSGTSDSYNEQFF
NA	TRBV7-6	NA	14	TRBJ2-2	TGTGCCAGCAGCCAACCGGTCGGGGCCGGGGAGCTGTTTTTT	CASSQPVGAGELFF
NA	TRBV15	NA	16	TRBJ2-2	TGTGCCACCAGCAGAGATTATCAGGTGGCGGGCGGGGAGCTGTTTTTT	CATSRDYQVAGGELFF
NA	TRBV6-5	NA	15	TRBJ1-4	TGTGCCAGCAGTTCCGGACAGTCCAGAGGGGAAAAACTGTTTTTT	CASSSGQSRGEKLFF
NA	TRBV4-3	NA	15	TRBJ1-1	TGCGCCAGCAGCCAAGCTACAGGGTACGACACTGAAGCTTTCTTT	CASSQATGYDTEAFF
NA	TRBV7-9	NA	13	TRBJ1-1	TGTGCCAGCAGCTTAGGGGGGGGCTTTGAAGCTTTCTTT	CASSLGGGFEAFF
NA	TRBV4-2	NA	15	TRBJ1-2	TGTGCCAGCAGCCAAGATCCAGGTGGAGGCTATGGCTACACCTTC	CASSQDPGGGYGYTF